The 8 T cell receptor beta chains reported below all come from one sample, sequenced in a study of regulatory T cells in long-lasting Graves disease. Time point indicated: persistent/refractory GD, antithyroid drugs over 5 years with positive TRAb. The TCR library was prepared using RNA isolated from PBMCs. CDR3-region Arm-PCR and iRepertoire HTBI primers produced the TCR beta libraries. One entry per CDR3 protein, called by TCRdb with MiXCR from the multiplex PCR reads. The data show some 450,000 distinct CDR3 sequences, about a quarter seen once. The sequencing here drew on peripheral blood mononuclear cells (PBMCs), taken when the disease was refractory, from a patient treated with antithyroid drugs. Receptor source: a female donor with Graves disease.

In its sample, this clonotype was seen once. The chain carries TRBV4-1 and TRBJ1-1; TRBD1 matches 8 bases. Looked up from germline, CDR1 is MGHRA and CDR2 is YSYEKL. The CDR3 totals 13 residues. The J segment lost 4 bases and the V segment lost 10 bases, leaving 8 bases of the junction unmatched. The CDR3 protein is CATSTGGATEAFF. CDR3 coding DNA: TGCGCCACCTCAACAGGGGGAGCCACTGAAGCTTTCTTT.

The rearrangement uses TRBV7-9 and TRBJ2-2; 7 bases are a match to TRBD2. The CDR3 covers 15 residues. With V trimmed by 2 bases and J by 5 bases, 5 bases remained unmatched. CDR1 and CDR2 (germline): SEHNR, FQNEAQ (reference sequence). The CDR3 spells CASSLYLADTGELFF. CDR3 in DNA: TGTGCCAGCAGCTTATACCTAGCGGATACCGGGGAGCTGTTTTTT.

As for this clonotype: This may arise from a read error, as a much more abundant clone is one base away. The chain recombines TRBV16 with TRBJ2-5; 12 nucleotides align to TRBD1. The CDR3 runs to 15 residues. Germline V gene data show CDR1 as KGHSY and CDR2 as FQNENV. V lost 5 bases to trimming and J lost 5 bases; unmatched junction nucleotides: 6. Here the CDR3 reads CASSVGTGGVETQYF. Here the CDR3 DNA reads TGTGCCAGCAGCGTTGGGACAGGGGGCGTGGAGACCCAGTACTTC.

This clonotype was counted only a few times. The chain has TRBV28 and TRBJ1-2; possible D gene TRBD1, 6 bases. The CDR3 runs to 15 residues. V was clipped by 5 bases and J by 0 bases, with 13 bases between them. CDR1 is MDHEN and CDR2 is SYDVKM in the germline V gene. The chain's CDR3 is CASSTLRGANYGYTF. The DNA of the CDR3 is TGTGCCAGCAGTACCCTTAGGGGGGCTAACTATGGCTACACCTTC.

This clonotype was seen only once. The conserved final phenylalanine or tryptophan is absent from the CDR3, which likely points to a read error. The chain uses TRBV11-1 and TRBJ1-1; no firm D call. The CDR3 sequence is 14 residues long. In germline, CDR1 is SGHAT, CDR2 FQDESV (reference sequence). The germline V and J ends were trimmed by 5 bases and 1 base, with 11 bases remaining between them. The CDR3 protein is CASSPTAQNTEAFL. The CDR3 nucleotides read TGTGCCAGCAGCCCGACCGCCCAGAACACTGAAGCTTTCTTA.

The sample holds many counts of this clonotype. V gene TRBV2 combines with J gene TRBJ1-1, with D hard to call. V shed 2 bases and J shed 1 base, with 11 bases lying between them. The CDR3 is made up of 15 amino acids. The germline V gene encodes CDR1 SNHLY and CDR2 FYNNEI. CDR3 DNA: TGTGCCAGCAGTGAACTCAGGCAGCCGAACACTGAAGCTTTCTTT. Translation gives CASSELRQPNTEAFF.

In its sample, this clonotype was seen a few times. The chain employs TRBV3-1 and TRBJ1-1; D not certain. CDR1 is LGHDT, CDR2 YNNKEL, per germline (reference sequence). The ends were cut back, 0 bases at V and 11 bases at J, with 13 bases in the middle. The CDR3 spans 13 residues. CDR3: CASSQEPRTAAFF. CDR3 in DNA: TGTGCCAGCAGCCAAGAACCCAGGACCGCTGCTTTCTTT. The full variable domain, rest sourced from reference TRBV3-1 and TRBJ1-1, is DTAVSQTPKYLVTQMGNDKSIKCEQNLGHDTMYWYKQDSKKFLKIMFSYNNKELIINETVPNRFSPKSPDKAHLNLHINSLELGDSAVYFCASSQEPRTAAFFGQGTRLTVV.

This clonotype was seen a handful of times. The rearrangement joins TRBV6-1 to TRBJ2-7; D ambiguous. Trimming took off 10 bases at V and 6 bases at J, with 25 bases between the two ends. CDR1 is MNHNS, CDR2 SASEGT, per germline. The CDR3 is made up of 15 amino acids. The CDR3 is CATLTEQLLWAEQYF. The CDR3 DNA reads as TGTGCCACTCTAACCGAGCAGCTTCTTTGGGCCGAGCAGTACTTC.